Described below is a single T cell receptor beta chain sequence and its context. TCRdb's copy holds only in-frame clones and misses some; the assay was immunoSEQ multiplex PCR. The table lists under 450,000 clones, 87% of them singletons. Participant ages covered about 18 to 89 years across about 22 US areas. Participants' own reports of clinical history determined their cohort assignment. The study counted Cohort 3 donors as recovered given two negative PCRs, clearance, or symptom resolution. This specimen comes from a study of blood T cell repertoires in COVID-19. Study-wide background: The United States, Italy and Spain were the sources of the acute and convalescent COVID-19 samples.

This CDR3 has 13 residues. V was cut by 6 bases and J by 0 bases, with 8 bases left in between. Germline loops: CDR1 SNHLY, CDR2 FYNNEI. V and J are TRBV2 and TRBJ1-2, with unresolved D. The sample consisted of PBMCs or T cells enriched from blood (not recorded which). This clonotype was sampled from a young woman who had recovered from COVID-19. The CDR3 DNA reads TGTGCCAGCAGCCTGGGAGCTAACTATGGCTACACCTTC. Protein: CASSLGANYGYTF.